The sequence of this T cell receptor (beta chain) was determined in a study of CD8 T cells in ankylosing spondylitis listed by TCRdb under 2017. About the study as a whole: To find TCR variants linked to disease, the study profiled T cell receptor beta repertoires in ankylosing spondylitis patients and healthy donors. The full study cohort was made up of about two dozen ankylosing spondylitis patients and 108 healthy donors. Samples of peripheral blood were taken, and for ankylosing spondylitis patients, synovial fluid was collected as well. What the research found in general, with its limitations: Significant enrichment of the disease-linked clones was reported in matched synovial fluid samples from ankylosing spondylitis patients. A TCR beta motif made up of several highly homologous amino acid variants appeared to be characteristic of blood from ankylosing spondylitis patients. Some of the motif variants had been reported before in the synovial fluid and blood of reactive arthritis patients, a finding that suggests common disease-initiation mechanisms. The disease-linked clones showed a CD8+ phenotype and occurred at relatively low frequencies in peripheral blood.

This clonotype was seen only a few times. Its recognized antigen is unknown. Per-base qualities were not stored, and no clone one base away is much larger. Sequencing was carried out with an Illumina HiSeq 2500. Quantitative 5'-RACE with molecular barcodes was the method used to prepare the TCR beta libraries. The study's processing was this. A new computational method based on a probabilistic model of VDJ rearrangement was used to identify disease-linked TCR variants. TCRdb cleaned the public reads at Q25 with fastp, built clones with MiXCR and kept in-frame beta chains. Entries that share a CDR3 protein sequence are merged under the most common genes and DNA. For this entry, the V and J calls and clone size follow TCRdb and not the study's own pipeline. In this sample the table shows 40,000 or so distinct CDR3 sequences, 8% to 13% of which occur a single time. Roughly 1.5% of the sample is in the top ten clones.

The sequence was collected from a male donor with ankylosing spondylitis or in good health (not recorded which). The sample taken for sequencing was blood, either unsorted or a sorted T cell fraction (not recorded which).

The CDR3 amino acid sequence is: CASSLVPGGTYEQYF. The bases are TGCGCCAGCAGCTTGGTTCCGGGGGGAACCTACGAGCAGTACTTC. This receptor chain uses TRBV5-1 and TRBJ2-7; 7 junctional bases match TRBD2. The CDR3 contains 15 residues, cysteine and phenylalanine counted. The sequence is cut down to CDR3 DNA, 45 bases in frame from base 1. Germline trimming amounts to 0 bases on V and 2 bases on J, with 5 as the count of junction bases outside the gene matches. The germline V gene encodes CDR1 SGHRS and CDR2 YFSETQ.